Listed here is a single T cell receptor beta chain. Per the study methods: Researchers report that nucleated cell counts were estimated from reference gene primer amplification. Sequencing used immunoSEQ multiplex PCR; TCRdb keeps in-frame clones, though not all of them. V, J and clone size are taken as reported in that table, and D and trimming were inferred from the DNA itself. The sample records fewer than 300,000 clones, roughly 85% being singletons. These data are taken from a study of blood T cell repertoires in COVID-19. There are 13 residues in the CDR3. V was shortened by 5 bases and J by 10 bases, with 17 bases between the two germline ends.

The source of this sequence is a human donor in a cohort sampled during active COVID-19. V and J are TRBV6-7 and TRBJ1-1; D perhaps matches TRBD1 (5 bases). TRBV6-7 is an open reading frame whose function is uncertain. The sequenced sample consisted of peripheral blood. The CDR3 DNA sequence: TGTGCCAGCAGTGAGAGTGCAGGGCTGGCAGCTTTCTTT. Its translation: CASSESAGLAAFF.